Listed here are 13 T cell receptor beta chains from one sample, sequenced in a study of blood T cell repertoires in COVID-19. Using immunoSEQ multiplex PCR, the repertoire was profiled, and TCRdb retains in-frame clones only, with some absent. The table records about 150,000 clones, approximately 85% of them present only once. Sequencing was done on a sample of peripheral blood. Every receptor here comes from a woman aged 55 to 70 with COVID-19, enrolled during active disease.

This clone was counted a single time. The genes are TRBV19 and TRBJ1-4, with 9 nucleotides matching TRBD1. Trimming removed 5 bases from V and 6 bases from J; junction bases left unmatched: 7. Germline V gene data show CDR1 as LNHDA and CDR2 as SQIVND (reference sequence). The CDR3 is made up of 15 amino acids. CDR3 nucleotide sequence: TGTGCCAGTAGTTCTACCGGGACAGGGTATGAAAAACTGTTTTTT. It yields the protein CASSSTGTGYEKLFF.

V is TRBV7-2 and J is TRBJ1-1, with 9 positions matching TRBD1. This CDR3 comprises 15 residues. Per germline, CDR1 SGHTA and CDR2 FQGNSA. Trimming removed 1 base from V and 9 bases from J; junction bases left unmatched: 9. In DNA form, the CDR3 reads TGTGCCAGCAGCTTAGAGAGCTCAGGACAGGGGAAAGCTTTCTTT. Its protein is CASSLESSGQGKAFF. Full variable domain (outside the CDR3, taken from reference TRBV7-2 and TRBJ1-1): GAGVSQSPSNKVTEKGKDVELRCDPISGHTALYWYRQSLGQGLEFLIYFQGNSAPDKSGLPSDRFSAERTGGSVSTLTIQRTQQEDSAVYLCASSLESSGQGKAFFGQGTRLTVV.

This sequence joins TRBV19 and TRBJ2-1, with 11 bases lining up with TRBD2. Trimming removed 5 bases from V and 5 bases from J; junction bases left unmatched: 2. The CDR3 extends over 14 amino acids. Germline assignment: CDR1 LNHDA and CDR2 SQIVND (reference sequence). In DNA, the CDR3 is TGTGCCAGTAGTGATAGCGGGAGGGACAATGAGCAGTTCTTC. The encoded protein is CASSDSGRDNEQFF.

The rearrangement uses TRBV6-6 and TRBJ1-5, with D uncertain. Germline V gene lookup returns CDR1 MNHNY and CDR2 SVGAGI (reference sequence). The CDR3 length is 15 residues. V shed 4 bases and J shed 1 base, with 11 bases lying between them. CDR3 coding DNA: TGTGCCAGCAGTTCCGAGGGCGGAAGCAATCAGCCCCAGCATTTT. Its protein is CASSSEGGSNQPQHF.

The chain is built from TRBV10-1 and TRBJ2-6; D may be TRBD2 (6 bases). Per germline, CDR1 WNHNN and CDR2 SYGVQD (reference sequence). The V gene lost 6 bases and the J gene lost 2 bases, with 11 bases spanning the gap. This CDR3 region has 15 residues. CDR3 residues: CASSSGGAGANVLTF. CDR3 DNA: TGCGCCAGCAGCAGCGGCGGGGCTGGGGCCAACGTCCTGACTTTC.

The rearrangement uses TRBV2 and TRBJ1-3; perhaps TRBD1 as D (6 bases). In germline, CDR1 is SNHLY, CDR2 FYNNEI. There are 15 residues in the CDR3. With 6 bases removed from V and 0 bases from J, the gap between germline ends came to 12 bases. The CDR3 DNA reads as TGTGCCAGCAGGGACAGCCTTTTCTCTGGAAACACCATATATTTT. Translation gives CASRDSLFSGNTIYF.

This rearrangement joins TRBV6-5 to TRBJ2-3; 9 bases map to TRBD2. Trimming removed 5 bases from V and 5 bases from J; junction bases left unmatched: 8. Germline loops: CDR1 MNHEY, CDR2 SVGAGI. CDR3 length: 15 residues. The CDR3 loop is CASSPSRGGGDTQYF. The DNA of the CDR3 is TGTGCCAGCAGTCCCTCCCGCGGGGGGGGAGATACGCAGTATTTT.

This CDR3 is CASRGQVVKNIQYF. The CDR3 DNA reads as TGTGCCAGCAGGGGACAGGTGGTTAAAAACATTCAGTACTTC. The V gene is TRBV2, the J gene TRBJ2-4; 8 bases match TRBD1. Trimming at V came to 6 bases and at J to 4 bases, leaving 5 bases not matched to a gene. The CDR3 has 14 amino acids. Germline CDR1 reads SNHLY; CDR2 reads FYNNEI.

V usage is TRBV12-3 or TRBV12-4 and J usage is TRBJ1-5, with D possibly being TRBD1 (5 bases). Trimming cost V 7 bases and J 5 bases, with 12 bases left between them. The length of the CDR3 is 13 residues. This CDR3 is CASTGGADQPQHF. The CDR3 DNA follows: TGTGCCAGCACCGGGGGAGCGGATCAGCCCCAGCATTTT.

The chain joins TRBV5-6 to TRBJ1-1; 10 nucleotides agree with TRBD1. V dropped 2 bases and J dropped 6; count of bases not matched to a gene: 4. This CDR3 has 14 residues. Germline lookup yields CDR1 SGHDT and CDR2 YYEEEE. The CDR3 reads CASSFRTGGPEAFF. The CDR3 coding sequence is TGTGCCAGCAGCTTCCGGACAGGGGGGCCTGAAGCTTTCTTT.

V usage is TRBV5-4 and J usage is TRBJ2-3; D gene unclear. Trimming left V 1 base short and J 2 bases short, with 5 bases between. Per germline, CDR1 SGHNT and CDR2 YYREEE (reference sequence). CDR3 length: 13 amino acids. CDR3 coding DNA: TGTGCCAGCAGCTTGTTTCTCACAGATACGCAGTATTTT. Its translation: CASSLFLTDTQYF.

The V and J genes are TRBV7-3 and TRBJ1-6; no clear D. This CDR3 has 13 residues. V gave up 5 bases and J gave up 5 bases, with 7 bases separating them. Germline values: CDR1 SGHTA, CDR2 FQGTGA. The CDR3 loop is CASSPPHNSPLHF. CDR3 nucleotides: TGTGCCAGCAGCCCTCCTCATAATTCACCCCTCCACTTT.

V and J are TRBV18 and TRBJ1-2; D unresolved. The germline V gene has CDR1 KGHSH and CDR2 LQKENI. Trimming pared 5 bases from V and 3 bases from J, leaving 10 bases between. The CDR3 consists of 13 residues. The CDR3 DNA reads TGTGCCAGCTCAGAAAAACGGGACTATGGCTACACCTTC. Amino acids: CASSEKRDYGYTF.